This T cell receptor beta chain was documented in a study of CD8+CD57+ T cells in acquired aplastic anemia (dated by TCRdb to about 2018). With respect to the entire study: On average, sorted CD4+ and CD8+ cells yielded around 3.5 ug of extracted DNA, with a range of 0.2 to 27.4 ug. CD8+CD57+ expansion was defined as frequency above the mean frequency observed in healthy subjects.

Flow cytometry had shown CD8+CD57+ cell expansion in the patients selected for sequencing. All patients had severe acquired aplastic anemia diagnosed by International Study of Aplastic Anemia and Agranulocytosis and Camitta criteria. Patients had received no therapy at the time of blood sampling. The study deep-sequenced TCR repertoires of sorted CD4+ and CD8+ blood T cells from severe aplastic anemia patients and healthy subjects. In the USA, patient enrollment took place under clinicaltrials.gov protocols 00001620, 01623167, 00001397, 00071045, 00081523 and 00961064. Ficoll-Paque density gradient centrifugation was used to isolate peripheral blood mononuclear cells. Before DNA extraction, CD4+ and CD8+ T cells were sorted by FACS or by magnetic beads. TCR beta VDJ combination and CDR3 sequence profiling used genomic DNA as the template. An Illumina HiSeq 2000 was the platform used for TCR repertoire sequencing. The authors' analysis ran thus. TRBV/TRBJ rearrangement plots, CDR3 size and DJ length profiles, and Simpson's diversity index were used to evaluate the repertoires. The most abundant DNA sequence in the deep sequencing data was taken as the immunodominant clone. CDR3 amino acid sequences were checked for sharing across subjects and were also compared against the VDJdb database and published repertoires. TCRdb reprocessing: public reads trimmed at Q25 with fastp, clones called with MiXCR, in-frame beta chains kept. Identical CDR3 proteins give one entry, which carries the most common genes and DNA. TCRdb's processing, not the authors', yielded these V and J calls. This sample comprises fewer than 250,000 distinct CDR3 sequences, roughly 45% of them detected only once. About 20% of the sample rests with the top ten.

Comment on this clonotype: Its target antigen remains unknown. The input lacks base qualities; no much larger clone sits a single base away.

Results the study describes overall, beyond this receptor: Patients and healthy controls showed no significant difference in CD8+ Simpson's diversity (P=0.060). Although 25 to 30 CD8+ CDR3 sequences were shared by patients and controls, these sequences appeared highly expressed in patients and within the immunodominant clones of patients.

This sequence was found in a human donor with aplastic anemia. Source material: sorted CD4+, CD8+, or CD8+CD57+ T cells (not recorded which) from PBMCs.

The DNA reads TGTGCCATCAGTGACCCGGGACAGGGGGGTGAAAAACTGTTTTTT. This codes for CAISDPGQGGEKLFF. The chain is made from TRBV10-3 and TRBJ1-4; TRBD1 lines up with 11 middle nucleotides. Sequences ENHRY (CDR1) and SYGVKD (CDR2) are obtained from the germline V gene. Including the terminal cysteine and phenylalanine, the CDR3 comprises 15 residues. The read is trimmed to its CDR3 DNA, 45 bases read in frame from base 1. Trimming accounts for 3 bases at V and 7 bases at J, while the number of junction bases matched to no gene is 4.